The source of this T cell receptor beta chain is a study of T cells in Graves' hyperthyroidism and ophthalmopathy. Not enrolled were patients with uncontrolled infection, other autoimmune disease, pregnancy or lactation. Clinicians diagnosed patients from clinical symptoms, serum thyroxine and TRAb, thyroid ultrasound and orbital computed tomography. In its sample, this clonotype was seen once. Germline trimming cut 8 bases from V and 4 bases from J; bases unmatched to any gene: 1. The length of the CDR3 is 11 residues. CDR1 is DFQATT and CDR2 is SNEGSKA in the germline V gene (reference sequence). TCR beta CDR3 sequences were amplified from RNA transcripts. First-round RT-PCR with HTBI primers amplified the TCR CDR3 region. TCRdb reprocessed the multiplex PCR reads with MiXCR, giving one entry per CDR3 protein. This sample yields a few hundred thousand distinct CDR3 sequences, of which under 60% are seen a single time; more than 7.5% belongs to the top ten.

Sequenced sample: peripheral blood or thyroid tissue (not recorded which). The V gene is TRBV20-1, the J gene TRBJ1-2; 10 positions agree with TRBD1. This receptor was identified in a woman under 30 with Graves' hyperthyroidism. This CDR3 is CSWTGGYGYTF. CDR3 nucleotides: TGCAGTTGGACAGGGGGCTATGGCTACACCTTC.